Following are 32 T cell receptor beta chains from one sample sequenced in a study of cytomegalovirus exposure and HLA in healthy donors. Data came from immunoSEQ multiplex PCR; TCRdb stores just in-frame clones and leaves some out. The sample gives some 80,000 clones, 95% to 97% of which show up once; about 1.3% is in the top ten. The source material was PBMCs. The source is a woman aged 18-35 years in good health and CMV-seronegative.

The J gene is TRBJ1-1, the V gene TRBV7-2; 8 bases match TRBD1. The V and J ends lost 5 bases and 6 bases, in that order; junction bases with no gene match: 5. The germline CDR1 and CDR2 sequences are SGHTA and FQGNSA. This CDR3 has 13 residues. CDR3 residues: CASSVRQGSEAFF. In DNA, the CDR3 is TGTGCCAGCAGCGTGAGACAGGGGTCTGAAGCTTTCTTT.

V gene TRBV9 combines with J gene TRBJ2-7, with 9 bases aligning to TRBD1. Germline CDR1 is SGDLS and CDR2 is YYNGEE. CDR3 length equals 14 residues. V was pared by 4 bases and J by 6 bases, with 8 bases of the junction left unmatched. CDR3 amino acids: CASSPGTGLFEQYF. DNA for the CDR3: TGTGCCAGCAGCCCCGGGACAGGGTTGTTCGAGCAGTACTTC.

The genes are TRBV19 and TRBJ1-2; D is possibly TRBD1 (5 bases). CDR3 length: 19 amino acids. Trimming shortened V by 6 bases and J by 4 bases, and 30 bases separated the two germline ends. From germline, CDR1 is LNHDA and CDR2 SQIVND (reference sequence). The CDR3 here is CASRSMEGSTLHTFYGYTF. Written as DNA, the CDR3 is TGTGCCAGTAGATCCATGGAGGGGAGTACTTTGCACACCTTCTATGGCTACACCTTC.

The chain couples TRBV5-1 to TRBJ2-1, with 12 bases matching TRBD2. J was trimmed by 9 bases and V by 0 bases; bases with no gene match: 7. Germline values: CDR1 SGHRS, CDR2 YFSETQ. This CDR3 has 16 amino acids. CDR3 in amino acids: CASSLELAGGRSEQFF. CDR3 DNA: TGCGCCAGCAGCTTGGAACTAGCGGGAGGACGTAGTGAGCAGTTCTTC.

The chain recombines TRBV7-2 with TRBJ2-7; 9 nucleotides agree with TRBD1. After removal of 1 base from V and 6 bases from J, the junction contained 4 bases not matched to a gene. The CDR3 runs 14 residues. The germline V gene has CDR1 SGHTA and CDR2 FQGNSA. The CDR3 is CASSLEQGAPEQYF. Written as DNA, the CDR3 is TGTGCCAGCAGCTTAGAACAGGGGGCGCCCGAGCAGTACTTC.

This clone occurred once. V usage is TRBV2 and J usage is TRBJ2-2; 9 bases map to TRBD1. The CDR3 loop spans 13 amino acids. J was trimmed by 6 bases and V by 9 bases; bases with no gene match: 5. From germline, CDR1 is SNHLY and CDR2 FYNNEI. CDR3 amino acids: CARGTGIPGELFF. The CDR3 DNA is TGTGCCAGAGGGACAGGGATCCCCGGGGAGCTGTTTTTT.

The DNA for the CDR3 is TGTGCCAGCAGTTTAAAAGCTAGCGGCTCAAACAATGAGCAGTTCTTC. This translates into CASSLKASGSNNEQFF. The J gene is TRBJ2-1, the V gene TRBV27; 7 bases line up with TRBD2. Germline-derived CDR1 and CDR2 are MNHEY and SMNVEV (reference sequence). The V and J ends lost 2 bases and 5 bases, in that order; junction bases with no gene match: 9. This CDR3 is 16 amino acids long.

V gene TRBV6-5 combines with J gene TRBJ1-2; 11 nucleotides agree with TRBD1. Germline assignment: CDR1 MNHEY and CDR2 SVGAGI. V trimming: 10 bases; J trimming: 7 bases; junction bases outside the gene matches: 5. This CDR3 contains 12 residues. For the CDR3, the DNA is TGTGCCACCATCGGACAGGGGGCTGGCTACACCTTC. Its translation is CATIGQGAGYTF.

V gene TRBV6-5 combines with J gene TRBJ2-7, with 7 positions matching TRBD2. V was clipped by 6 bases and J by 0 bases; unmatched bases: 5. This CDR3 has 14 residues. Per germline, CDR1 MNHEY and CDR2 SVGAGI. The CDR3 region has the DNA TGTGCCAGCAGGTGGGCTAGCGGCTCCTACGAGCAGTACTTC. This translates into CASRWASGSYEQYF.

The rearrangement uses TRBV7-8 and TRBJ2-5; the D is unclear. The CDR3 runs 12 residues. V lost 5 bases and J 2 bases, leaving 6 bases between the germline ends. Germline CDR1 SGHVS, CDR2 FQNEAQ. CDR3 sequence (DNA): TGTGCCAGCAGCCTAATACAAGAGACCCAGTACTTC. The encoded protein is CASSLIQETQYF.

This rearrangement joins TRBV7-9 to TRBJ1-1, with a weak D call TRBD1 (6 bases). Germline V gives CDR1 SEHNR, CDR2 FQNEAQ (reference sequence). This CDR3 has 14 amino acids. The V and J ends lost 1 base and 1 base respectively, with 7 bases between them. In DNA form, the CDR3 reads TGTGCCAGCAGCTTAGGGGGGCAGAACACTGAAGCTTTCTTT. As protein: CASSLGGQNTEAFF.

The chain uses TRBV5-6 and TRBJ2-7, with 8 bases identical to TRBD1. CDR1 and CDR2 (germline): SGHDT, YYEEEE. CDR3 length: 16 amino acids. The V segment lost 3 bases and the J segment 6 bases; nucleotides outside the gene matches: 14. For the CDR3, the DNA is TGTGCCAGCAGCTCAGTTCAGGGGGCGGTCTCCGCCGAGCAGTACTTC. This encodes CASSSVQGAVSAEQYF.

This sequence joins TRBV11-1 and TRBJ2-3, with D perhaps matching TRBD2 (6 bases). Germline V lookup: CDR1 SGHAT, CDR2 FQDESV (reference sequence). V lost 0 bases to trimming and J lost 0 bases, with 10 bases between them. The CDR3 covers 16 residues. The CDR3: CASSLALGTSTDTQYF. CDR3 in DNA: TGTGCCAGCAGCTTAGCGCTTGGGACTAGCACAGATACGCAGTATTTT.

The DNA for the CDR3 is TGTGCCAGCAGTTTGAGTTTTTATCAGCCCCAGCATTTT. It specifies CASSLSFYQPQHF. The gene calls are TRBV27 and TRBJ1-5; D is unresolved. The CDR3 is made up of 13 amino acids. The germline V gene has CDR1 MNHEY and CDR2 SMNVEV (reference sequence). Deletions cut 3 bases from V and 5 bases from J, with 8 bases between.

This chain uses TRBV4-1 with TRBJ2-7; the match to TRBD2 covers 8 bases. The CDR3 is 14 residues long. V was pared by 5 bases and J by 2 bases, with 5 bases of the junction left unmatched. CDR1 and CDR2 (germline): MGHRA, YSYEKL. The CDR3 nucleotides are TGCGCCAGCAGCAGTAGCGGGACTGCCTACGAGCAGTACTTC. This translates into CASSSSGTAYEQYF.

As to this clone: One end of the junction is discordant with germline, which a read error may explain. The rearrangement joins TRBV6-5 to TRBJ2-5; D is undetermined. Germline CDR1 is MNHEY and CDR2 is SVGAGI. The CDR3 has 11 residues. The CDR3 protein is CAAVNGQELHF. CDR3 DNA: TGTGCCGCGGTGAACGGTCAAGAATTGCACTTC.

This chain joins TRBV30 and TRBJ1-1; D ambiguous. This CDR3 region has 12 residues. Trimming shortened V by 3 bases and J by 3 bases, and 8 bases separated the two germline ends. Germline CDR1 reads GTSNPN; CDR2 reads SVGIG (reference sequence). In nucleotides, the CDR3 is TGTGCCTGGAGCGTGCGGGACACTGAAGCTTTCTTT. It yields the protein CAWSVRDTEAFF.

The J gene is TRBJ2-7, the V gene TRBV11-2; 7 nucleotides match TRBD1. The CDR3 is 15 residues long. V was pared by 3 bases and J by 6 bases, with 11 bases of the junction left unmatched. Germline V CDR1 and CDR2: SGHAT, FQNNGV. Here the CDR3 reads CASSFLQGSKGEQYF. The CDR3, as DNA: TGTGCCAGCAGCTTCCTACAGGGGTCTAAAGGCGAGCAGTACTTC.

The gene calls are TRBV7-9 and TRBJ1-1; 7 nucleotides align to TRBD1. The CDR3 loop spans 14 amino acids. V lost 5 bases to trimming and J lost 5 bases; unmatched junction nucleotides: 8. Germline CDR1 is SEHNR and CDR2 is FQNEAQ (reference sequence). The CDR3 coding sequence is TGTGCCAGCAGCGAGCAGGGGGTAGGAACTGAAGCTTTCTTT. Translating it yields CASSEQGVGTEAFF.

The count of this clone is one. This chain connects TRBV4-1 to TRBJ1-4; D remains unclear. The germline V gene has CDR1 MGHRA and CDR2 YSYEKL. This CDR3 has 15 residues. Trimming left V 2 bases short and J 0 bases short, with 7 bases between. CDR3 nucleotides: TGCGCCAGCAGCCAACACGTAGCAACTAATGAAAAACTGTTTTTT. Residues: CASSQHVATNEKLFF.

The chain employs TRBV10-2 and TRBJ2-7; 8 bases align to TRBD1. CDR1 WSHSY and CDR2 SAAADI come from the germline V gene. The CDR3 is 14 amino acids. V dropped 9 bases and J dropped 1; count of bases not matched to a gene: 8. CDR3 loop: CASTPQGVSYEQYF. CDR3 bases: TGCGCCAGTACGCCACAGGGGGTTTCCTACGAGCAGTACTTC.

This chain connects TRBV27 to TRBJ2-1, with 7 nucleotides matching TRBD2. The CDR3 is 15 amino acids. In germline, CDR1 is MNHEY, CDR2 SMNVEV (reference sequence). Trimming removed 0 bases from V and 9 bases from J; junction bases left unmatched: 8. The CDR3 region has the DNA TGTGCCAGCAGTTTATCCTGGACTAGGGGTAGTGAGCAGTTCTTC. This gives the protein CASSLSWTRGSEQFF.

The V call is TRBV9, the J call TRBJ1-3, with no clear D. V gave up 0 bases and J gave up 8 bases, with 9 bases separating them. Germline lookup yields CDR1 SGDLS and CDR2 YYNGEE. This CDR3 is built from 13 residues. As DNA, the CDR3 is TGTGCCAGCAGCGTAGGGTACCAGGACACCATATATTTT. It is translated as CASSVGYQDTIYF.

The genes are TRBV19 and TRBJ2-1; D perhaps matches TRBD1 (5 bases). The CDR3 runs 15 residues. Germline-derived CDR1 and CDR2 are LNHDA and SQIVND (reference sequence). Trimming left V 5 bases short and J 0 bases short, with 11 bases between. CDR3 sequence: CASSFGAYSYNEQFF. CDR3 DNA sequence: TGTGCCAGTAGTTTTGGGGCGTACTCCTACAATGAGCAGTTCTTC.

This clone was counted a single time. V gene TRBV21-1 combines with J gene TRBJ2-1; the listed D gene, TRBD2, was not tested against the DNA. TRBV21-1 is a known pseudogene. The CDR3 contains 18 residues. Written as DNA, the CDR3 is TGTGCCAGCATGGGACTCTACCACTCCCTCAGCTACAATGAGGGGCAGTTCTTC. Translation: CASMGLYHSLSYNEGQFF.

The chain carries TRBV27 and TRBJ1-6; 12 bases line up with TRBD1. The CDR3 length is 17 residues. The germline gives CDR1 MNHEY, CDR2 SMNVEV (reference sequence). V shed 2 bases and J 10 bases; nucleotides not matched to a gene: 9. The CDR3 DNA reads TGTGCCAGCAGTTTAGTCCCGCCGGGACAGGGGGCCTCACCCCTCCACTTT. Its protein is CASSLVPPGQGASPLHF.

The rearrangement joins TRBV27 to TRBJ2-1, with 11 bases fitting TRBD2. With V trimmed by 3 bases and J by 6 bases, 7 bases remained unmatched. The CDR3 contains 16 residues. Germline CDR1 and CDR2: MNHEY and SMNVEV (reference sequence). In nucleotides, the CDR3 is TGTGCCAGCAGTTTCGAACTAGCGGGAGCGAGCAATGAGCAGTTCTTC. Translation: CASSFELAGASNEQFF.

The V and J genes are TRBV18 and TRBJ2-3; D possibly corresponds to TRBD1 (6 bases). The CDR3 spans 17 residues. Deletions cut 1 base from V and 1 base from J, with 15 bases between. Germline CDR1 KGHSH, CDR2 LQKENI. CDR3 DNA sequence: TGTGCCAGCTCACCACAGACGAACAGGGTCGGCACAGATACGCAGTATTTT. It encodes CASSPQTNRVGTDTQYF.

The V call is TRBV28, the J call TRBJ1-1; D remains ambiguous. This CDR3 contains 14 residues. V was pared by 6 bases and J by 0 bases, with 11 bases between. The germline gives CDR1 MDHEN, CDR2 SYDVKM. The CDR3 coding sequence is TGTGCCAGCAGATCAGAGGCGATGAACACTGAAGCTTTCTTT. Protein: CASRSEAMNTEAFF.

The V call is TRBV19, the J call TRBJ2-7; 11 bases map to TRBD2. Germline V lookup: CDR1 LNHDA, CDR2 SQIVND (reference sequence). This CDR3 is 17 amino acids long. The junction had 11 bases not matched to a gene; V was cut back by 3 bases and J by 4 bases. CDR3: CASSIHNGLAGIYEQYF. In DNA form, the CDR3 reads TGTGCCAGTAGTATTCACAACGGACTAGCGGGTATATACGAGCAGTACTTC.

The V gene is TRBV10-1, the J gene TRBJ2-7; TRBD2 agrees at 9 bases. V gave up 0 bases and J gave up 5 bases; unmatched junction bases: 8. This CDR3 has 16 amino acids. Germline values: CDR1 WNHNN, CDR2 SYGVQD (reference sequence). This chain's CDR3 is CASSESKVLAGNEQYF. CDR3 nucleotides: TGCGCCAGCAGTGAGTCGAAAGTCCTAGCGGGAAACGAGCAGTACTTC.

J is TRBJ2-7 and V is TRBV7-9; the match to TRBD1 covers 11 bases. Germline trimming cut 5 bases from V and 1 base from J; bases unmatched to any gene: 4. The CDR3 contains 15 residues. Germline values: CDR1 SEHNR, CDR2 FQNEAQ (reference sequence). The CDR3 loop is CASSPGTGGSYEQYF. The DNA of the CDR3 is TGTGCCAGCAGCCCTGGGACAGGGGGTTCCTACGAGCAGTACTTC.